The sequence of this T cell receptor (beta chain) was determined in a study of blood T cell repertoires in COVID-19. Turning to the study itself: The United States, Italy and Spain provided the acute and convalescent COVID-19 samples. The cDNA or gDNA used as material had been derived from T cells, B-cell-depleted T cells, or PBMCs.

Methods used by the authors: Reference gene primers were amplified, and this amplification served to estimate nucleated cell counts. Repertoires were generated with immunoSEQ multiplex PCR, while TCRdb's copy carries only in-frame clones and drops some. V, J and clone size are those of that table, while D and trimming were read from the DNA. Altogether approximately 180,000 clones are present, approximately 85% being singletons, with the ten largest covering more than 2.5%. Germline-derived CDR1 and CDR2 are SGHRS and YFSETQ. This CDR3 is built from 15 residues. With 0 bases removed from V and 6 bases from J, the gap between germline ends came to 15 bases.

The receptor's source is a man in his 60s with acute or convalescent COVID-19. The chain links TRBV5-1 to TRBJ1-2, with D possibly TRBD1 on 6 matching bases. Sequencing used peripheral blood. CDR3 in DNA: TGCGCCAGCAGCTTGGGGCTTCAGGGGAACGATGGCTACACCTTC. Translated: CASSLGLQGNDGYTF. The full variable domain, in which reference TRBV5-1 and TRBJ1-2 provide the parts outside the CDR3, is KAGVTQTPRYLIKTRGQQVTLSCSPISGHRSVSWYQQTPGQGLQFLFEYFSETQRNKGNFPGRFSGRQFSNSRSEMNVSTLELGDSALYLCASSLGLQGNDGYTFGSGTRLTVV.